This TCR beta chain stems from a study of shared clonotypes between healthy human individuals. This clone was detected many times. The sample has other DNA sequences that encode this CDR3 too. The run depth of the assay was deep. Clones were sequenced by immunoSEQ multiplex PCR, and TCRdb holds only the in-frame ones, with some missing. Of 640,000 or so clones listed, 72% are singletons. This sequence originates from a woman aged 25-40 years in good health. The sample was memory CD4+ T cells sorted from blood. Noted subset: CD45RA-negative fraction.

The CDR3 DNA is TGTGCCAGCAGCTTACAGGGCAATCAGCCCCAGCATTTT. This encodes CASSLQGNQPQHF. The V gene is TRBV7-9, the J gene TRBJ1-5, with no clear D. Germline lookup yields CDR1 SEHNR and CDR2 FQNEAQ (reference sequence). The CDR3 length is 13 residues. V was shortened by 2 bases and J by 2 bases, with 4 bases between the two germline ends.